One sample yielded the 29 T cell receptor beta chains listed below, sequenced in a study of lymphopenia after photon versus proton radiotherapy. Repertoires were generated with immunoSEQ multiplex PCR, while TCRdb's copy carries only in-frame clones and drops some. This sample has some 28,000 clones, with about 81% found just once. Here the sequenced sample was peripheral blood, taken from a patient treated with photon-based radiotherapy. The receptors were gathered from a man aged 45 to 65 with gastric cancer.

The chain links TRBV10-3 to TRBJ2-3, with TRBD2 identical over 7 bases. The V segment lost 0 bases and the J segment 6 bases; nucleotides outside the gene matches: 9. The length of the CDR3 is 16 residues. Germline lookup yields CDR1 ENHRY and CDR2 SYGVKD. CDR3 nucleotide sequence: TGTGCCATCAGTGAGTCGGGAGGGCGGGGAGGCGATACGCAGTATTTT. This translates into CAISESGGRGGDTQYF.

This clone has a handful of counts. The chain joins TRBV19 to TRBJ1-1; perhaps TRBD1 as D (5 bases). V was cut by 9 bases and J by 5 bases, with 13 bases left in between. The CDR3 has 12 residues. Germline CDR1 is LNHDA and CDR2 is SQIVND (reference sequence). The CDR3 bases are TGTGCCAGCCCCCGGGGGAGAACTGAAGCTTTCTTT. This translates into CASPRGRTEAFF.

The chain combines TRBV10-3 with TRBJ2-3; 10 bases are a match to TRBD2. V was clipped by 4 bases and J by 5 bases; unmatched bases: 6. Germline CDR1 and CDR2: ENHRY and SYGVKD. The CDR3 has 15 amino acids. In DNA form, the CDR3 reads TGTGCCATCAGTGGGGTAGCGGGGGGACGAGATACGCAGTATTTT. This codes for CAISGVAGGRDTQYF.

In this sample, this clone turned up a few times. The chain couples TRBV19 to TRBJ2-7, with unresolved D. CDR1 and CDR2 (germline): LNHDA, SQIVND (reference sequence). This CDR3 has 14 amino acids. Between the trimmed V and J ends, which lost 1 base and 1 base, there was a span of 8 bases. CDR3 sequence: CASSIVRDSYEQYF. CDR3 nucleotide sequence: TGTGCCAGTAGTATAGTGAGAGATTCCTACGAGCAGTACTTC.

The chain uses TRBV10-3 and TRBJ2-3; D may be TRBD1 (6 bases). Trimming stripped 10 bases from V and 0 bases from J, with 14 bases between. In germline, CDR1 is ENHRY, CDR2 SYGVKD. This CDR3 comprises 14 residues. The chain's CDR3 is CATLQGSSTDTQYF. The CDR3 DNA reads as TGTGCCACCTTACAGGGAAGCAGCACAGATACGCAGTATTTT.

The rearrangement links TRBV6-5 to TRBJ2-3, with D possibly TRBD2 on 6 matching bases. CDR1 and CDR2 from the germline V gene are MNHEY and SVGAGI. The CDR3 sequence is 12 residues long. Between the trimmed V and J ends, which lost 4 bases and 8 bases, there was a span of 10 bases. CDR3 nucleotides: TGTGCCAGCAGTTCTCTGGGGGGTACGCAGTATTTT. Encoded protein: CASSSLGGTQYF.

V usage is TRBV5-8 and J usage is TRBJ2-1; 8 bases fit TRBD1. CDR1 and CDR2 from the germline V gene are SGHTS and YDEGEE. J gave up 5 bases and V 4 bases, and 8 bases lay outside the gene matches. The CDR3 has 15 amino acids. CDR3 DNA sequence: TGTGCCAGCAGCGGGCACAGGGGGTCCAACAATGAGCAGTTCTTC. Translated: CASSGHRGSNNEQFF.

This clone was detected a few times. The chain couples TRBV29-1 to TRBJ1-1; a possible D gene is TRBD1 (6 bases). V lost 7 bases to trimming and J lost 0 bases, with 12 bases between them. This CDR3 region has 13 residues. Germline V gene lookup returns CDR1 SQVTM and CDR2 ANQGSEA. The CDR3 DNA follows: TGCAGCGCGTCCACAGGGTTGAACACTGAAGCTTTCTTT. Residues: CSASTGLNTEAFF.

V usage is TRBV5-6 and J usage is TRBJ2-2; TRBD2 aligns across 7 bases. Germline CDR1 is SGHDT and CDR2 is YYEEEE. Trimming removed 3 bases from V and 5 bases from J; junction bases left unmatched: 4. This CDR3 contains 14 residues. The CDR3 region is CASSSGGRTGELFF. CDR3 DNA: TGTGCCAGCAGCTCGGGGGGAAGAACCGGGGAGCTGTTTTTT.

The rearrangement joins TRBV5-1 to TRBJ1-2, with D perhaps matching TRBD1 (6 bases). CDR1 is SGHRS, CDR2 YFSETQ, per germline. This CDR3 has 13 residues. Trimming took off 5 bases at V and 3 bases at J, with 11 bases between the two ends. For the CDR3, the DNA is TGCGCCAGCAGTCTCGCAGGGGACTATGGCTACACCTTC. Protein: CASSLAGDYGYTF.

The chain has TRBV10-3 and TRBJ2-2; D gene uncertain. The CDR3 has 14 amino acids. Germline CDR1 reads ENHRY; CDR2 reads SYGVKD. The germline V and J ends were trimmed by 4 bases and 3 bases, with 9 bases remaining between them. CDR3 nucleotides: TGTGCCATCAGTGTCTCGGGTGACACCGGGGAGCTGTTTTTT. Translating gives CAISVSGDTGELFF.

The chain is built from TRBV15 and TRBJ2-5; a weak D match, TRBD2 (5 bases). CDR3 length: 17 residues. Trimming shortened V by 3 bases and J by 4 bases, and 21 bases separated the two germline ends. CDR1 is LNHNV and CDR2 is YYDKDF in the germline V gene (reference sequence). This chain's CDR3 is CATSSIQGGRGGETQYF. CDR3 nucleotide sequence: TGTGCCACCAGCAGTATCCAAGGTGGTCGTGGAGGAGAGACCCAGTACTTC.

V usage is TRBV9 and J usage is TRBJ2-3; TRBD1 matches 7 bases. The germline V gene has CDR1 SGDLS and CDR2 YYNGEE. V gave up 4 bases and J gave up 3 bases; unmatched junction bases: 2. This CDR3 is 13 amino acids long. The CDR3 bases are TGTGCCAGCAGCCCCAGGGGGACAGATACGCAGTATTTT. Translated, it gives CASSPRGTDTQYF.

The chain recombines TRBV5-5 with TRBJ2-2, with TRBD1 identical over 8 bases. The V segment lost 4 bases and the J segment 0 bases; nucleotides outside the gene matches: 8. Germline lookup yields CDR1 SGHKS and CDR2 YYEKEE (reference sequence). This CDR3 is 17 amino acids long. The CDR3 loop is CASSRDRGRANTGELFF. CDR3 nucleotide sequence: TGTGCCAGCAGCCGAGACAGGGGTCGCGCGAACACCGGGGAGCTGTTTTTT.

This chain connects TRBV9 to TRBJ1-1; 9 bases match TRBD1. Germline V gene sequence: CDR1 SGDLS, CDR2 YYNGEE. The CDR3 contains 17 residues. J was trimmed by 2 bases and V by 2 bases; bases with no gene match: 10. The CDR3 region has the DNA TGTGCCAGCAGCGTCTTTCACCACAGGGGGCGAAACACTGAAGCTTTCTTT. It encodes CASSVFHHRGRNTEAFF.

The CDR3 reads CASSPLGQGRQDTQYF. The CDR3 nucleotides read TGCGCCAGCAGCCCCTTAGGACAGGGGCGGCAAGATACGCAGTATTTT. The chain employs TRBV5-1 and TRBJ2-3; 9 bases line up with TRBD1. V lost 4 bases and J lost 5; bases outside the gene matches: 11. Germline values: CDR1 SGHRS, CDR2 YFSETQ. The CDR3 is 16 amino acids. Based on the CDR3 plus reference TRBV5-1 and TRBJ2-3, the full variable domain is KAGVTQTPRYLIKTRGQQVTLSCSPISGHRSVSWYQQTPGQGLQFLFEYFSETQRNKGNFPGRFSGRQFSNSRSEMNVSTLELGDSALYLCASSPLGQGRQDTQYFGPGTRLTVL.

J is TRBJ1-4 and V is TRBV6-5; tentative D call: TRBD1 (5 bases). The V and J ends lost 0 bases and 14 bases respectively, with 13 bases between them. This CDR3 has 13 amino acids. Germline CDR1 reads MNHEY; CDR2 reads SVGAGI. The CDR3 here is CASSYSIGEGLFF. CDR3 nucleotide sequence: TGTGCCAGCAGTTACTCAATAGGGGAAGGTCTGTTTTTT.

This clone showed up just a few times. This sequence joins TRBV5-1 and TRBJ2-5, with no clear D. The germline gives CDR1 SGHRS, CDR2 YFSETQ. The CDR3 has 12 residues. V dropped 4 bases and J dropped 2 bases, with 6 bases sitting between them. The CDR3 DNA sequence: TGCGCCAGCAGCGAGCCACAAGAGACCCAGTACTTC. The encoded protein is CASSEPQETQYF.

J is TRBJ2-7 and V is TRBV10-3, with 9 bases lining up with TRBD2. The germline V gene has CDR1 ENHRY and CDR2 SYGVKD. The ends lost 0 bases at V and 5 bases at J; junction bases unmatched: 11. The CDR3 runs to 17 residues. CDR3 bases: TGTGCCATCAGTGAGTCCGGGCTAGCGGGGAGGTCAGACGAGCAGTACGTC. This gives the protein CAISESGLAGRSDEQYV.

This clone showed up just a few times. This chain links TRBV6-4 with TRBJ1-1; tentatively, D is TRBD1 (5 bases). V was clipped by 10 bases and J by 1 base, with 16 bases between them. The CDR3 loop spans 14 amino acids. Germline assignment: CDR1 MRHNA and CDR2 SNTAGT. As DNA, the CDR3 is TGTGCCACCAGGGACGGCAACCGGAACACTGAAGCTTTCTTT. It codes for CATRDGNRNTEAFF.

The chain carries TRBV6-1 and TRBJ2-3; TRBD2 matches at 7 bases. With V trimmed by 0 bases and J by 12 bases, 6 bases remained unmatched. CDR1 MNHNS and CDR2 SASEGT come from the germline V gene. This CDR3 region has 13 residues. The DNA for the CDR3 is TGTGCCAGCAGTGAAGCGCCTAGCGGCTACCAGTATTTT. Protein: CASSEAPSGYQYF.

The rearrangement uses TRBV11-3 and TRBJ2-1; D may be TRBD2 (5 bases). The germline gives CDR1 SGHNT, CDR2 YENEEA. V lost 5 bases and J 1 base, leaving 6 bases between the germline ends. The CDR3 has 13 amino acids. The CDR3 is CASSRGSYNEQFF. The CDR3 DNA sequence: TGTGCCAGCAGCCGGGGATCCTACAATGAGCAGTTCTTC.

This clone was seen only once. J is TRBJ1-2 and V is TRBV19, with 8 bases lining up with TRBD1. The germline gives CDR1 LNHDA, CDR2 SQIVND (reference sequence). This CDR3 contains 14 residues. Trimming took 4 bases from V and 8 from J; bases not matched to a gene: 9. As DNA, the CDR3 is TGTGCCAGTAGTACTTGGACAGGGCATGTCGGCTACACCTTC. It yields the protein CASSTWTGHVGYTF.

The CDR3, as DNA: TGTGCCAGCAGTGAAGACAGGGTTGACTATGGCTACACCTTC. It codes for CASSEDRVDYGYTF. This rearrangement joins TRBV2 to TRBJ1-2, with a possible D match to TRBD1 (6 bases). CDR3 length equals 14 residues. Germline assignment: CDR1 SNHLY and CDR2 FYNNEI. V lost 1 base and J lost 3, with 9 bases in between.

The V call is TRBV6-1, the J call TRBJ2-3; TRBD1 is a possible D gene (6 bases). The V and J ends lost 4 bases and 1 base respectively, with 9 bases between them. This CDR3 comprises 14 residues. Per germline, CDR1 MNHNS and CDR2 SASEGT. The CDR3: CASSGRTGTDTQYF. In DNA form, the CDR3 reads TGTGCCAGCAGTGGCCGGACAGGCACAGATACGCAGTATTTT.

The CDR3 DNA reads TGTGCCAGCAGTGAAGCGCTTAGGTATGGCTACACCTTC. Translated, it gives CASSEALRYGYTF. The J gene is TRBJ1-2, the V gene TRBV2; no clear D. The CDR3 covers 13 residues. V lost 0 bases to trimming and J lost 5 bases, with 7 bases between them. Germline values: CDR1 SNHLY, CDR2 FYNNEI.

The chain combines TRBV18 with TRBJ2-6, with 7 bases identical to TRBD1. Germline V gives CDR1 KGHSH, CDR2 LQKENI. This CDR3 is built from 20 residues. V was pared by 2 bases and J by 0 bases, with 13 bases of the junction left unmatched. The CDR3 nucleotides are TGTGCCAGCTCACCAGGGTCGGACCTAGGGGGCCCCTCTGGGGCCAACGTCCTGACTTTC. As protein: CASSPGSDLGGPSGANVLTF.

V gene TRBV7-3 combines with J gene TRBJ2-1, with D unclear. This CDR3 region has 12 residues. CDR1 is SGHTA and CDR2 is FQGTGA in the germline V gene. V was trimmed by 2 bases and J by 9 bases, leaving 8 bases between them. The CDR3 bases are TGTGCCAGCAGCTTATCTCTGGGTGAGCAGTTCTTC. It yields the protein CASSLSLGEQFF.

The chain employs TRBV7-9 and TRBJ2-5; a weak D match, TRBD1 (6 bases). The germline gives CDR1 SEHNR, CDR2 FQNEAQ (reference sequence). CDR3 size: 11 residues. V was clipped by 3 bases and J by 14 bases, with 13 bases between them. The CDR3 loop reads CASSLGQGLYF. The CDR3 coding sequence is TGTGCCAGCAGCTTGGGACAAGGATTATACTTC.